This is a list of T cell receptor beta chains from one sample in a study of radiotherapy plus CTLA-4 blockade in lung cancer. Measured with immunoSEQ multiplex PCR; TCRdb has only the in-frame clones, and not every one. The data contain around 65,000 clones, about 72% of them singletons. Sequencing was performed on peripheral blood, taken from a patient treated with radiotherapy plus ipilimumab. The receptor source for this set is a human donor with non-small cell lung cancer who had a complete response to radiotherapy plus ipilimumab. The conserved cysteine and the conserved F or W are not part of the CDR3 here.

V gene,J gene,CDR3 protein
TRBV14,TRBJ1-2,ASSPQGPNYGYT
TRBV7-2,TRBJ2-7,ASSPSGGEYEQY
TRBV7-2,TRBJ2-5,ASSFDETQY
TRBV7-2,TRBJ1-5,ASSLGGRTLINQPQH
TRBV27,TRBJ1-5,ASKQGSYSNQPQH
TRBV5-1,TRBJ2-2,ASSQIAGPGGELF
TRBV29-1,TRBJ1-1,SLLTGMNTEAF
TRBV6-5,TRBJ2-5,ASRVQETQY
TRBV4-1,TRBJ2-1,ASSQDKDTSDYNEQF
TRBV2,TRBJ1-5,ASSPLSKDQPQH
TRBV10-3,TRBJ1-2,AISVTGDRDGYT
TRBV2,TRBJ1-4,ASSFNRGGLEKLF
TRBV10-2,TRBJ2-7,ASSDPTTGQAYEQY
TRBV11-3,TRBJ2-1,ASSSQPGLALNEQF
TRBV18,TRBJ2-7,ASSPRMERGDSYEQY
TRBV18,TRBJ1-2,ASSRDGYGYT
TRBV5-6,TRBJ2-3,ASSWDSTDTQY
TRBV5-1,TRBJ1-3,ASSLDPTGPVGGNTIY
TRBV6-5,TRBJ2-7,ASSSTDRGIYEQY
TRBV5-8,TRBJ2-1,ASSGLGLAGNEQF
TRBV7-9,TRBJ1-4,ASSEQGVQEKLF
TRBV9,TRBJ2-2,ASSPRTSLATGELF
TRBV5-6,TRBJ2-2,ASSLRRGLFSGELF
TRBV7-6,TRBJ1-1,ASSPFGQTQTTEAF
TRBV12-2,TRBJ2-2,ASRLGQGAVTGELF
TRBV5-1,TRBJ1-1,ASSPKVDTGAF
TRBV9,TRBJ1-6,ASKGTAYNSPLH
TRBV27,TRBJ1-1,ASSLYAGTEKAF
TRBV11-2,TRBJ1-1,ASSLGMNTEAF
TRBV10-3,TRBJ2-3,AISVRREDTQY
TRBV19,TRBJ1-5,ATRTGGRDQPQH
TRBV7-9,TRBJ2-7,ASSSAEGFEQY
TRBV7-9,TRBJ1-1,ASSALQGPVNTEAF
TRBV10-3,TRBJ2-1,AIRASDDLYNEQF
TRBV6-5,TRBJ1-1,ASSLQGIPEAF
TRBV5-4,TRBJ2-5,ASSLEGRPEETQY
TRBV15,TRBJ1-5,ATSRRSNQPQH
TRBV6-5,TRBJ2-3,ASSYTDTRTDTQY
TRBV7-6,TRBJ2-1,ASRGGSYNEQF
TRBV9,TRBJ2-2,ASRNTGELF
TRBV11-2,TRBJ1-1,ASSFSVNTEAF
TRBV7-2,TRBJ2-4,ASSFSGQQAKNIQY
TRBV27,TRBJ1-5,ASSQRGDHSNQPQH
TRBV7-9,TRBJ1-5,ASSLEGARGNQPQH
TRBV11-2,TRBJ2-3,ASSTPITGGPGTDTQY
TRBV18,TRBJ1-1,ASSPMREGGGEAF
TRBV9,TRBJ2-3,ASSEGVVDTQY
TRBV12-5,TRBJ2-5,ASGLPWDSQETQY
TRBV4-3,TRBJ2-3,ASRGDNRLAGFTDTQY
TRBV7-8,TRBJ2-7,ASSLIQGTSYEQY